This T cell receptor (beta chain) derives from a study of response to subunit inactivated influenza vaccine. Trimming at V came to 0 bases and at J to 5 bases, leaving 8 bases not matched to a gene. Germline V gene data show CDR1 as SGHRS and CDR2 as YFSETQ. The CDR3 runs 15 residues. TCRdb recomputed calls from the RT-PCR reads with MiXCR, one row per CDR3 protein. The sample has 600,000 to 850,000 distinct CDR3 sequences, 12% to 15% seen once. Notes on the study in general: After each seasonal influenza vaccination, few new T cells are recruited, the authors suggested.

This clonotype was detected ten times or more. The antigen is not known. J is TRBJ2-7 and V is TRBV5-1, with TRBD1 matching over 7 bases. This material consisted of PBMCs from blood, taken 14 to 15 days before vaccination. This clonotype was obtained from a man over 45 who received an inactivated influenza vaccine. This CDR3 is CASSLALDRRDEQYF. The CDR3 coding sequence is TGCGCCAGCAGCTTGGCCTTGGACAGGAGAGACGAGCAGTACTTC.